This T cell receptor beta chain is from a study of blood T cell repertoires in COVID-19. About the study: Material from acute and convalescent COVID-19 was sourced from the United States, Italy and Spain. T cells, B-cell-depleted T cells, or PBMCs provided the cDNA or gDNA that served as material.

The CDR3 runs to 12 residues. J was trimmed by 5 bases and V by 8 bases; bases with no gene match: 5. CDR1 is SGHNT and CDR2 is YENEEA in the germline V gene. Methods used by the authors: Estimation of nucleated cell counts relied on the amplification of reference gene primers. Sequencing used immunoSEQ multiplex PCR; TCRdb keeps in-frame clones, though not all of them. V, J and clone size are those of that table, while D and trimming were read from the DNA. The sample lists about 95,000 clones; roughly 80% were seen once. The receptor was isolated from an elderly man with active or convalescent COVID-19. The J gene is TRBJ2-5, the V gene TRBV11-3, with TRBD1 matching over 7 bases. Sequences were obtained from peripheral blood. The CDR3 sequence is CASSRGQETQYF. DNA of the CDR3: TGTGCCAGCTCCCGGGGACAGGAGACCCAGTACTTC.